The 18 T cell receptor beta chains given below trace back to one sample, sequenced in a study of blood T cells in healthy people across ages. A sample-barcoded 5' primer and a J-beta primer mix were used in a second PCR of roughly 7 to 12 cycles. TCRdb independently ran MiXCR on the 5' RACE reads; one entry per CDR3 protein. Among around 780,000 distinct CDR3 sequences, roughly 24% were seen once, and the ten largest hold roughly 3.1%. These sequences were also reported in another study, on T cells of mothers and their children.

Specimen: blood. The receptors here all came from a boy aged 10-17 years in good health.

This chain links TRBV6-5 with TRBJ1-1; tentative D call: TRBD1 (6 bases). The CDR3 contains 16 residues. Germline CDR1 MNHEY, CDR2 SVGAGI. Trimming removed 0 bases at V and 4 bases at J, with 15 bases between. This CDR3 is CASSYSIGQGSTEAFF. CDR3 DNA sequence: TGTGCCAGCAGTTACTCGATCGGGCAGGGGAGCACTGAAGCTTTCTTT.

The CDR3 DNA is TGTGCCAGCGGTCGCCCGGCCGAAAATGAAAAACTGTTTTTT. It specifies CASGRPAENEKLFF. The J gene is TRBJ1-4, the V gene TRBV12-3 or TRBV12-4; D call uncertain. CDR3 length equals 14 residues. Trimming pared 8 bases from V and 5 bases from J, leaving 15 bases between.

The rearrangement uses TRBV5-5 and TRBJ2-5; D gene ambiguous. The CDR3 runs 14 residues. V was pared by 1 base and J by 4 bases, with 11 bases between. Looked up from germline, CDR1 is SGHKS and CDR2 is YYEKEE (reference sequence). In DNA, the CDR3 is TGTGCCAGCAGCTTGTCGGCAGGTCTAGAGACCCAGTACTTC. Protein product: CASSLSAGLETQYF.

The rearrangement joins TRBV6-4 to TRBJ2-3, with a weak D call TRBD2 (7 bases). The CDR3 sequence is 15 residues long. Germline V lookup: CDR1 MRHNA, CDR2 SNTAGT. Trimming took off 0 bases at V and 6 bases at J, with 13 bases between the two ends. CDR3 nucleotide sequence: TGTGCCAGCAGTGACTCGGCGGGGGCGGGGGATACGCAGTATTTT. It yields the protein CASSDSAGAGDTQYF.

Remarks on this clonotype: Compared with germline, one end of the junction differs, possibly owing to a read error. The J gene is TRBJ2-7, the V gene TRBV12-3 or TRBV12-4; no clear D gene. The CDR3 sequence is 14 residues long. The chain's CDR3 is CASSFGQISYERYF. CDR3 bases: TGTGCCAGCAGTTTCGGTCAAATCTCCTACGAGCGGTACTTC.

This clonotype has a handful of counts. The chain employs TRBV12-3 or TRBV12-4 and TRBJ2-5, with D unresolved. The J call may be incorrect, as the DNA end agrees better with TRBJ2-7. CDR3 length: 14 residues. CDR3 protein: CASSLQWSSYEQYF. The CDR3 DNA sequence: TGTGCCAGCAGTTTACAGTGGAGCTCCTACGAGCAGTACTTC.

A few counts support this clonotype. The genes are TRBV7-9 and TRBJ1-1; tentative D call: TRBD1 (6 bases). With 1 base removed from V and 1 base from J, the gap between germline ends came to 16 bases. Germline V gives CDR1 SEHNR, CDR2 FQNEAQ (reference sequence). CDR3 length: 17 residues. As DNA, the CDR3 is TGTGCCAGCAGCTTAGTAATCATCAGGGGTTGGAACACTGAAGCTTTCTTT. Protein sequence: CASSLVIIRGWNTEAFF.

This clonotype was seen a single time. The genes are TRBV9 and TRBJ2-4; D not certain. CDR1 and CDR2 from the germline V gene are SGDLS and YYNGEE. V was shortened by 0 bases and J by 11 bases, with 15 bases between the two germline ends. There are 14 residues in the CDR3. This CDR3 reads CASSVGTDLRLQYF. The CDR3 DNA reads TGTGCCAGCAGCGTAGGAACAGACCTACGCCTTCAGTACTTC.

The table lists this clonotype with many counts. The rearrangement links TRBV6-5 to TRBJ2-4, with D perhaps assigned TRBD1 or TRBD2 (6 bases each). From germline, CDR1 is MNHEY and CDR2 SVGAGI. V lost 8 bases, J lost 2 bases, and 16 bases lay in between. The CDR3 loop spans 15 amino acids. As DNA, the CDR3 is TGTGCCAGCGGAGGAGGGGGAAGGTCCAAAAACATTCAGTACTTC. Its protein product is CASGGGGRSKNIQYF.

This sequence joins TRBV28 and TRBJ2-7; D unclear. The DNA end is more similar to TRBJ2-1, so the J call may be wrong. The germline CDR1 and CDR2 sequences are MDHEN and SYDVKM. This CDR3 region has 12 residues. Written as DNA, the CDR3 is TGTGCCAGCAGTCCTCTCCCTGATGAGCAGTTCTTC. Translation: CASSPLPDEQFF.

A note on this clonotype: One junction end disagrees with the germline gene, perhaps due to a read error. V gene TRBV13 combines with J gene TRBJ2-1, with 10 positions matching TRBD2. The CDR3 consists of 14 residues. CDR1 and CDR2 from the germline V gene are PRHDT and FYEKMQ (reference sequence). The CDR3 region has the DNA TGTGTCAGCAGCTTAGCGGGGGGCTCTCGGGAGCAGTTCTTC. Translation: CVSSLAGGSREQFF.

For the CDR3, the DNA is TGTGCCATCAGTGAGGGGGGTGGCGAGCAGTACTTC. The encoded protein is CAISEGGGEQYF. The chain joins TRBV10-3 to TRBJ2-7, with D perhaps TRBD1 or TRBD2 (5 bases each). Trimming removed 2 bases at V and 6 bases at J, with 8 bases between. The CDR3 is made up of 12 amino acids. Germline V gives CDR1 ENHRY, CDR2 SYGVKD.

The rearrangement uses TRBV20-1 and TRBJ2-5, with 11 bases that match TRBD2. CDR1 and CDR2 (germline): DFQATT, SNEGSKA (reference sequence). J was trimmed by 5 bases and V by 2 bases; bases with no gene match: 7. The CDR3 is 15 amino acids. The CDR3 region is CSARLFSGGDETQYF. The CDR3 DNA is TGCAGTGCTAGACTGTTTAGCGGGGGGGACGAGACCCAGTACTTC.

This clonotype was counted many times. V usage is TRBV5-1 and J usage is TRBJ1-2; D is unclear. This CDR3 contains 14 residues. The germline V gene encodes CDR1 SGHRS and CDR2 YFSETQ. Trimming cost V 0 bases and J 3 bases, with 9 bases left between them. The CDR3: CASSLALDYYGYTF. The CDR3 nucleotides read TGCGCCAGCAGCTTGGCCCTCGACTACTATGGCTACACCTTC.

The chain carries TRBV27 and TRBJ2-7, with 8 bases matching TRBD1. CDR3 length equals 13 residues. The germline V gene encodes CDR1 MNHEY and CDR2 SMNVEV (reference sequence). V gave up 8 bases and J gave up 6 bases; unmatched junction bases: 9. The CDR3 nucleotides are TGTGCCAGCGGAGGACAGGGAAAGTTCGAGCAGTACTTC. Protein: CASGGQGKFEQYF.

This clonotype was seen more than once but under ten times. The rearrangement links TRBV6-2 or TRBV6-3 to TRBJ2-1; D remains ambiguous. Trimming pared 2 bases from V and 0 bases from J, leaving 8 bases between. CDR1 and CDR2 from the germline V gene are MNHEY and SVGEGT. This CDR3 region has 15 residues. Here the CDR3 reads CASSYRQSSYNEQFF. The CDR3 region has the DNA TGTGCCAGCAGTTACAGGCAGAGCTCCTACAATGAGCAGTTCTTC.

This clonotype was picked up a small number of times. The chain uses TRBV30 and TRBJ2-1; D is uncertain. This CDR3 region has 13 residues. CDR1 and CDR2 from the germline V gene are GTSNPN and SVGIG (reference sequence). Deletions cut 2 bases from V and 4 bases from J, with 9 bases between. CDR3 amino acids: CAWSRVPYNEQFF. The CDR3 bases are TGTGCCTGGAGTCGAGTACCGTACAATGAGCAGTTCTTC.

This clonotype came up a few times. The CDR3 DNA follows: TGTGCCAGCAGTTATAAGCGAGGGGAGACCCAGTACTTC. It is translated as CASSYKRGETQYF. The rearrangement uses TRBV6-5 and TRBJ2-5; TRBD2 might be the D (5 bases). Germline-derived CDR1 and CDR2 are MNHEY and SVGAGI. The CDR3 length is 13 residues. V shed 3 bases and J shed 5 bases, with 10 bases lying between them.